This TCR beta chain comes out of a study of spatial heterogeneity in lung cancer. Study results and caveats: Expanded alpha and beta TCR counts within tumors tracked tumor mutation counts.

To note about this clonotype: Its antigen is not identified. With a much larger clone just one base away, this may be a read error. The library was designed around alpha chains, so this beta chain is a stray read whose abundance carries little weight.

TCRdb re-analysed the 5' RACE reads in MiXCR, keeping a single row per CDR3 protein. The table includes several thousand distinct CDR3 sequences, approximately 4.8% detected once. CDR3 length equals 15 residues. Germline CDR1 and CDR2: SGHTA and FQGNSA. The time point was: sample taken at primary tumor resection. Sequencing was performed on lung tumor tissue, taken at surgery. The chain is built from TRBV7-2 and TRBJ1-3; D not certain. The receptor comes from a female donor with early-stage non-small cell lung cancer. The CDR3 sequence is CVSSSRAGSGNTIYF. The CDR3 DNA sequence: TGTGTCAGCAGCTCCCGGGCCGGCTCTGGAAACACCATATATTTT.